This paragraph reports one TCR beta chain. V gave up 4 bases and J gave up 2 bases, with 8 bases separating them. Germline loops: CDR1 MNHEY, CDR2 SMNVEV (reference sequence). The CDR3 length is 13 residues. Assay execution proceeded at the deep level. TCRdb keeps only in-frame clones here, not all; method: immunoSEQ multiplex PCR. The repertoire holds fewer than 700,000 clones, with roughly four fifths as singletons. Donors comprised healthy HIV-negative adults lacking recent acute infections or vaccinations. Approximately 100 million PBMCs per unsorted sample were used for genomic DNA. The sample belongs to a study of shared clonotypes between healthy human individuals.

This sequence was found in a woman aged 35 to 49 in good health. Some clones in this sample may be carry-over from other donors' samples. Sequences were obtained from PBMCs. The chain couples TRBV27 to TRBJ2-5, with D unresolved. CDR3 coding DNA: TGTGCCAGCAGTTCCACGCCTCAAGAGACCCAGTACTTC. Protein sequence: CASSSTPQETQYF.